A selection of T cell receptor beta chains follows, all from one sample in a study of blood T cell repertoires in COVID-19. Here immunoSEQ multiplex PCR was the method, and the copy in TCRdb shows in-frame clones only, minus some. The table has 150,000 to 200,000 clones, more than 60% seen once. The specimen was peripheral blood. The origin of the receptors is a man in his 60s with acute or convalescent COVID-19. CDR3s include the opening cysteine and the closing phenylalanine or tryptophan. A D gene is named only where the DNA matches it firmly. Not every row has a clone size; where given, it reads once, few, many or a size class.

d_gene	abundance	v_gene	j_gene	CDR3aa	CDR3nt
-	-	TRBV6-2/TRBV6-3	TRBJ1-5	CASSNPVTVTVRFWDVEPQHF	TGTGCCAGCAGTAACCCTGTAACGGTGACAGTCCGATTCTGGGATGTTGAGCCCCAGCATTTT
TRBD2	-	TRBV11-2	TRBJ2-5	CASRRGRGDLQETQYF	TGTGCCAGCAGGAGAGGGCGGGGGGACCTCCAAGAGACCCAGTACTTC
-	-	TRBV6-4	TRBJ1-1	CASPEDQYLGGCLGAEAFF	TGTGCCAGCCCTGAAGATCAATATCTCGGGGGGTGTTTAGGAGCTGAAGCTTTCTTT
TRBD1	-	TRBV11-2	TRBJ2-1	CASSLQGWNEQFF	TGTGCCAGCAGCCTACAGGGGTGGAATGAGCAGTTCTTC
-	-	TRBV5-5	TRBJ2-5	CASSLAGSETQYF	TGTGCCAGCAGCTTGGCAGGGTCGGAGACCCAGTACTTC
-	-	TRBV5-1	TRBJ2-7	CASSGTVGSYEQYF	TGCGCCAGCAGCGGAACGGTCGGGTCCTACGAGCAGTACTTC
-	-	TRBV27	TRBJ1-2	CASSFIGLGDGYTF	TGTGCCAGCAGTTTTATAGGCCTTGGAGACGGCTACACCTTC
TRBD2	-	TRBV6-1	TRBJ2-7	CASSVKVGGAGYEQYF	TGTGCCAGCAGTGTGAAAGTGGGAGGGGCAGGCTACGAGCAGTACTTC
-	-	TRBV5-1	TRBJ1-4	CASSLEGRRLSEKLFF	TGCGCCAGCAGCTTGGAAGGTCGCAGGCTTAGTGAAAAACTGTTTTTT
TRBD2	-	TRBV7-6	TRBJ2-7	CASSLEQGLHEQYF	TGTGCCAGCAGCTTAGAGCAGGGACTACACGAGCAGTACTTC
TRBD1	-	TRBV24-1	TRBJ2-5	CATSTGGFGETQYF	TGTGCCACCAGTACAGGGGGCTTCGGGGAGACCCAGTACTTC
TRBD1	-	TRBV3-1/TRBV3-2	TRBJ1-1	CASSQQGAKAEAFF	TGTGCCAGCAGCCAACAGGGGGCTAAGGCTGAAGCTTTCTTT
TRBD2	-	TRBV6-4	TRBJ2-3	CASSDTKLAGGPDTQYF	TGTGCCAGCAGTGACACCAAACTAGCGGGGGGCCCAGATACGCAGTATTTT
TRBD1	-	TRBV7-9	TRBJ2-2	CASSLTDRGTGELFF	TGTGCCAGCAGCTTAACGGACAGGGGTACCGGGGAGCTGTTTTTT
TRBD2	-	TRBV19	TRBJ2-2	CASSIGGGPGELFF	TGTGCCAGTAGTATAGGGGGAGGGCCCGGGGAGCTGTTTTTT
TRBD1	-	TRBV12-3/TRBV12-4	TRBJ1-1	CASSSQGAKAFF	TGTGCCAGCAGCTCACAGGGGGCAAAAGCTTTCTTT
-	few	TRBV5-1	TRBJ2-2	CASSATDTSAGELFF	TGCGCCAGCAGCGCGACGGACACGTCGGCCGGGGAGCTGTTTTTT
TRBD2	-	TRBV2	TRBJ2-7	CASSGSSGIYEQYF	TGTGCCAGCAGTGGGTCTAGCGGAATTTACGAGCAGTACTTC
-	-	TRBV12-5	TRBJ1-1	CASGLRGLFEAFF	TGTGCTAGTGGTCTTCGGGGACTATTTGAAGCTTTCTTT
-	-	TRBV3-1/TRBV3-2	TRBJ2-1	CASSQDQQATYNEQFF	TGTGCCAGCAGCCAAGATCAGCAGGCCACCTACAATGAGCAGTTCTTC
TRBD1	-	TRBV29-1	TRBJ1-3	CMRWTGKENTIYF	TGCATGAGGTGGACAGGGAAGGAAAACACCATATATTTT
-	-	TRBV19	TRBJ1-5	CATRTTGGNQPQHF	TGTGCCACCAGGACGACGGGAGGCAATCAGCCCCAGCATTTT
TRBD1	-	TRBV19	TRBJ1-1	CASRDRGRTEAFF	TGTGCCAGTAGGGACAGGGGGCGGACTGAAGCTTTCTTT
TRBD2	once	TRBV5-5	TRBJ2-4	CASSSGLAGGLNIQYF	TGTGCCAGCAGCTCTGGACTAGCGGGGGGGCTAAACATTCAGTACTTC
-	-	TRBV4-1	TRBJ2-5	CASSQGGGAAETQYF	TGCGCCAGCAGCCAAGGGGGCGGGGCAGCAGAGACCCAGTACTTC
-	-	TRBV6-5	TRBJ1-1	CASSYRGGPNTEAFF	TGTGCCAGCAGTTACCGGGGGGGCCCGAACACTGAAGCTTTCTTT
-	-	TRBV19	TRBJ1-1	CASSAGNREAFF	TGTGCCAGTAGCGCAGGGAATCGTGAAGCTTTCTTT
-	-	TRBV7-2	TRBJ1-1	CASSPQRGNTEAFF	TGTGCCAGCAGCCCGCAAAGGGGGAACACTGAAGCTTTCTTT
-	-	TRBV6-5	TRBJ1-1	CASSHRQNTEAFF	TGTGCCAGCAGCCACAGACAGAACACTGAAGCTTTCTTT
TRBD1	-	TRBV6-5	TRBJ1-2	CASITGVKDGYTF	TGTGCCAGCATTACAGGGGTTAAGGATGGCTACACCTTC
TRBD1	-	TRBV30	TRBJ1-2	CAWASTGNYGYTF	TGTGCCTGGGCCTCGACAGGGAACTATGGCTACACCTTC
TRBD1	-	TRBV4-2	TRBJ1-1	CASSQAGTGNTEAFF	TGTGCCAGCAGCCAAGCCGGGACAGGGAACACTGAAGCTTTCTTT
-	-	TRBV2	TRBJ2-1	CASSEEGVENEQFF	TGTGCCAGCAGTGAAGAGGGGGTCGAAAATGAGCAGTTCTTC
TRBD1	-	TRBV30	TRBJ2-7	CACFPPAGQGNHEQYF	TGTGCCTGCTTTCCTCCCGCGGGACAGGGGAACCACGAGCAGTACTTC
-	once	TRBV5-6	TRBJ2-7	CASSFGGTYEQYF	TGTGCCAGCAGCTTCGGGGGAACCTACGAGCAGTACTTC
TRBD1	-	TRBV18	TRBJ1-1	CASLMDRATEAFF	TGTGCCAGCTTAATGGACAGGGCGACTGAAGCTTTCTTT
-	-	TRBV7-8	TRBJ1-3	CASSKTVSGNTIYF	TGTGCCAGCAGCAAGACAGTTTCCGGAAACACCATATATTTT
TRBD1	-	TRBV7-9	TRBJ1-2	CASSPGQGGYGYTF	TGTGCCAGCAGCCCGGGACAGGGGGGCTATGGCTACACCTTC
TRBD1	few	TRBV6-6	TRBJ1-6	CASSKLPGQNSPLHF	TGTGCCAGCAGCAAACTACCGGGACAGAATTCACCCCTCCACTTT
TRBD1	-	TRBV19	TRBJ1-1	CASSITGGRTEAFF	TGTGCCAGTAGTATCACAGGGGGTAGGACTGAAGCTTTCTTT
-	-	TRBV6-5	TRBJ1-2	CASSYGGYYGYTF	TGTGCCAGCAGTTACGGGGGCTACTATGGCTACACCTTC
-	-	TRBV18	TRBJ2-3	CASSPAGIISDTQYF	TGTGCCAGCTCACCGGCAGGAATCATCTCAGATACGCAGTATTTT
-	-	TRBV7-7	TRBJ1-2	CASSRNYGYTF	TGTGCCAGCAGCCGGAACTATGGCTACACCTTC